Ten or more counts support the clone carrying this TCR beta chain. The data were obtained in a study of low-dose radiotherapy and immunotherapy resistance in tumors. Study-level background: Treatment of Cohort 2 consisted of 1 Gy per fraction every two weeks, amounting to 13 Gy over 26 weeks. Cyclophosphamide went in intravenously at 200 mg/m2 every two weeks, one day before radiation and immunotherapy.

With TRAV- and TRBV-specific primers, first-strand cDNA was made, covering the alpha and beta chains. A constant-region primer paired with the V-primer adapter amplified TCRs over approximately 19 PCR cycles. TCRdb itself ran the reads through MiXCR, one entry per CDR3 protein. Of tens of thousands of distinct CDR3 sequences in the sample, around 17% were seen once. Germline CDR1 SQVTM, CDR2 ANQGSEA. This CDR3 comprises 14 residues. V lost 1 base and J lost 1, with 8 bases in between. The time point here: after trial treatment. Treatment meaning: LDRT plus nivolumab, ipilimumab, low-dose cyclophosphamide and aspirin (RACIN trial).

Specimen: PBMCs, collected after low-dose radiotherapy plus immunotherapy. The J gene is TRBJ2-1, the V gene TRBV29-1; D is possibly TRBD2 (6 bases). This TCR was sampled from a male donor with prostate cancer. The CDR3 coding sequence is TGCAGCGTTGAAGTAGCGGAGTCCTACAATGAGCAGTTCTTC. Protein sequence: CSVEVAESYNEQFF.